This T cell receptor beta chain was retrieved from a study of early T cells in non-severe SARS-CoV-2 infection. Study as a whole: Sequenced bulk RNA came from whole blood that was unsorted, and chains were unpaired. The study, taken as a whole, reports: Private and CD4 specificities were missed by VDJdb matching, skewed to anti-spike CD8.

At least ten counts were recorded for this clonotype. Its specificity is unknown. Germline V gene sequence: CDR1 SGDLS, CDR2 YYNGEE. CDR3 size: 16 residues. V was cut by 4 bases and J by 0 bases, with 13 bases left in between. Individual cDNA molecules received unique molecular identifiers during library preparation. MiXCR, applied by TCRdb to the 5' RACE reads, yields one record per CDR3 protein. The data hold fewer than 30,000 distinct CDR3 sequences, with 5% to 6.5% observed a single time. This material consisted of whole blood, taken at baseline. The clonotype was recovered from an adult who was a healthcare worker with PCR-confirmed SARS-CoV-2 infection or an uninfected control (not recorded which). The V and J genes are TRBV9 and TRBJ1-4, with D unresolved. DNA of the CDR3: TGTGCCAGCAGCCCCTCGTACAGAGCAACTAATGAAAAACTGTTTTTT. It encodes CASSPSYRATNEKLFF. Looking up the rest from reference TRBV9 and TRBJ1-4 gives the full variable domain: DSGVTQTPKHLITATGQRVTLRCSPRSGDLSVYWYQQSLDQGLQFLIQYYNGEERAKGNILERFSAQQFPDLHSELNLSSLELGDSALYFCASSPSYRATNEKLFFGSGTQLSVL.